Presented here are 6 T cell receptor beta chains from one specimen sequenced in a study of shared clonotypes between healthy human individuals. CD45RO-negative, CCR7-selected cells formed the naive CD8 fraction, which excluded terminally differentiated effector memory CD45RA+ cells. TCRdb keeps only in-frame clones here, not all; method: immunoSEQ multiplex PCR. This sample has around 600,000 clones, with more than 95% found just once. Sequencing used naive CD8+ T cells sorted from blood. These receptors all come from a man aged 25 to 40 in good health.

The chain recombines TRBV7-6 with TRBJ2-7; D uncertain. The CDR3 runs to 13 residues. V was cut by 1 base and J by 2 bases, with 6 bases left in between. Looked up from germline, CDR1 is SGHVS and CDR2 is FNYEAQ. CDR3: CASSLGDTYEQYF. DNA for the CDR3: TGTGCCAGCAGCTTAGGCGATACCTACGAGCAGTACTTC.

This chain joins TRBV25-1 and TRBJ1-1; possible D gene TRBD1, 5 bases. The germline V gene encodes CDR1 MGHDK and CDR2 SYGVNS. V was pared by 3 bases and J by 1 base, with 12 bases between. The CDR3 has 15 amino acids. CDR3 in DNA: TGTGCCAGCAGTGAGAAGGGACCTCGGAACACTGAAGCTTTCTTT. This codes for CASSEKGPRNTEAFF.

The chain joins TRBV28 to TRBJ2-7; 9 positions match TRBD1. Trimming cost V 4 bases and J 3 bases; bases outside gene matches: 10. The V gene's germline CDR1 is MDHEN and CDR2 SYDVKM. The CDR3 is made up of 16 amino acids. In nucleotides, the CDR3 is TGTGCCAGCAGTTCACCCGACAGGGGGATATACTACGAGCAGTACTTC. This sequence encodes CASSSPDRGIYYEQYF.

The CDR3 DNA is TGTGCCAGCAGTTCTGACGACCTTGACAGGGGGGATCCCTCGCCCCCCCCATATACGCAGTATTTT. Protein product: CASSSDDLDRGDPSPPPYTQYF. The chain has TRBV28 and TRBJ2-3, with 9 bases fitting TRBD1. The V segment lost 4 bases and the J segment 7 bases; nucleotides outside the gene matches: 30. The CDR3 spans 22 residues. Germline CDR1 reads MDHEN; CDR2 reads SYDVKM.

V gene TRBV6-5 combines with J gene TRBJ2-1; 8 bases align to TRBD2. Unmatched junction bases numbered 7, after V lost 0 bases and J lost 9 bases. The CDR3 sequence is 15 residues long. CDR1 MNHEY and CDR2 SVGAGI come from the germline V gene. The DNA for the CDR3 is TGTGCCAGCAGTTACTCGGCCGGACTAGCAACTGAGCAGTTCTTC. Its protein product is CASSYSAGLATEQFF.

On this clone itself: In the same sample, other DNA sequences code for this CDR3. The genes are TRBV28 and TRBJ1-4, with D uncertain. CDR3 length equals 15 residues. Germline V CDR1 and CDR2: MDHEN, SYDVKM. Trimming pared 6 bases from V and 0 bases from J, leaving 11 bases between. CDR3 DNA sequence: TGTGCCAGCAGCCTTTCGACCGCAACTAATGAAAAACTGTTTTTT. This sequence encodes CASSLSTATNEKLFF.